This T cell receptor (beta chain) was captured by sequencing in a study of blood T cell repertoires in COVID-19. Using immunoSEQ multiplex PCR, the repertoire was profiled, and TCRdb retains in-frame clones only, with some absent. The sample carries roughly 200,000 clones, about 90% recorded once. Trimming removed 4 bases from V and 12 bases from J; junction bases left unmatched: 6. Germline lookup yields CDR1 SGHTS and CDR2 YDEGEE. The CDR3 is 13 amino acids. The chain couples TRBV5-8 to TRBJ1-6; 8 bases line up with TRBD1. The clonotype was recovered from a woman in her thirties who had recovered from COVID-19. The sequenced material came from PBMCs or T cells enriched from blood (not recorded which). In nucleotides, the CDR3 is TGTGCCAGCAGCGGACAGGGACGTGGACCCCTCCACTTT. As protein: CASSGQGRGPLHF.